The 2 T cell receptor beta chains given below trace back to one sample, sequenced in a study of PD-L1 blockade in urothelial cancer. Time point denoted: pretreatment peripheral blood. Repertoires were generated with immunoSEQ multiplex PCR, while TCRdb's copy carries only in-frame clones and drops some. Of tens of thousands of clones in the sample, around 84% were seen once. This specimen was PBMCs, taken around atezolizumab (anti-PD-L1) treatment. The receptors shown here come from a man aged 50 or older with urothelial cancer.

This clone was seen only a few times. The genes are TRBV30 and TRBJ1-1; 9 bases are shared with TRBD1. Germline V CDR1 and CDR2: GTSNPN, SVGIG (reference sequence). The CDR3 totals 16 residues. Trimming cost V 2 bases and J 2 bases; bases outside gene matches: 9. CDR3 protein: CAWSPWTGVTNTEAFF. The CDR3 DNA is TGTGCCTGGAGTCCATGGACAGGGGTAACTAACACTGAAGCTTTCTTT.

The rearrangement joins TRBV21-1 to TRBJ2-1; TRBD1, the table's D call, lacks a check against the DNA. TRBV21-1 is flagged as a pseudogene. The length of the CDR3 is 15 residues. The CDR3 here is CASSKVWDSQIEQFF. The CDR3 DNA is TGTGCCAGCAGCAAAGTGTGGGACAGCCAGATAGAGCAGTTCTTC.